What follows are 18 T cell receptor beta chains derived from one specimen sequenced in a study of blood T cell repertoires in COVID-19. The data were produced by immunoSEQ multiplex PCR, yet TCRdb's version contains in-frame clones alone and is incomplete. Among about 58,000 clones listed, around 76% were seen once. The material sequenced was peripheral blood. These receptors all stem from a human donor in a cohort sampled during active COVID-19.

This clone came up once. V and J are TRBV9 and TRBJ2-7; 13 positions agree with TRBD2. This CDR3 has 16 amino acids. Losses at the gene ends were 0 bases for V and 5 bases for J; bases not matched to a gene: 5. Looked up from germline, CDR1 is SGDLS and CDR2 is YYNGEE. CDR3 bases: TGTGCCAGCAGCGTAGAACTAGCGGGAGGGAACAACGAGCAGTACTTC. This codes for CASSVELAGGNNEQYF.

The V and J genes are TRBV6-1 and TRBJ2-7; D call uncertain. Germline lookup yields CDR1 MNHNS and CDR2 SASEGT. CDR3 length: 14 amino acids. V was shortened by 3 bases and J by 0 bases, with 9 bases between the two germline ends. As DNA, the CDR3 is TGTGCCAGCAGTGACGTACATTTCTCCTACGAGCAGTACTTC. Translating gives CASSDVHFSYEQYF.

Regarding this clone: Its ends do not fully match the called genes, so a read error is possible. This CDR3 reads CASSQGKNYLF. For the CDR3, the DNA is TGTGCCAGCAGCCAAGGAAAAAACTATTTGTTC. The chain employs TRBV3-1 (or the pseudogene TRBV3-2) and TRBJ1-2; D gene uncertain. Per germline, CDR1 LGHDT and CDR2 YNNKEL (reference sequence). The length of the CDR3 is 11 residues.

Here the CDR3 DNA reads TGCGCCAGCAGCCCGGAGGGGCTAGAGACCCAGTACTTC. Its translation is CASSPEGLETQYF. V gene TRBV5-1 combines with J gene TRBJ2-5; tentatively, D is TRBD2 (6 bases). This CDR3 comprises 13 residues. Trimming cost V 4 bases and J 4 bases, with 11 bases left between them. CDR1 is SGHRS and CDR2 is YFSETQ in the germline V gene.

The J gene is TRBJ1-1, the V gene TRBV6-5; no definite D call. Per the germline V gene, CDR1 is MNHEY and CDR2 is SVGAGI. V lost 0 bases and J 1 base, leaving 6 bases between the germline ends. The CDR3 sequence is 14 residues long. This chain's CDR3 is CASSYSRGNTEAFF. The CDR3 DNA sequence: TGTGCCAGCAGTTACTCCCGGGGGAACACTGAAGCTTTCTTT.

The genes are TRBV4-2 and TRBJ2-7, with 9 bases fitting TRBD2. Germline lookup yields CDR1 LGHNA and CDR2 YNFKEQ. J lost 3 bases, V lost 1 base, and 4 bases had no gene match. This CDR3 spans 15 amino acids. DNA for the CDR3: TGTGCCAGCAGCCAAGCGATTAGCGGGGGCTACGAGCAGTACTTC. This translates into CASSQAISGGYEQYF.

The CDR3 protein is CASTHEENEQFF. CDR3 DNA: TGTGCCAGCACCCACGAGGAGAATGAGCAGTTCTTC. The chain combines TRBV6-5 with TRBJ2-1; D remains unclear. V lost 7 bases and J lost 7, with 11 bases in between. The CDR3 spans 12 residues. Germline lookup yields CDR1 MNHEY and CDR2 SVGAGI.

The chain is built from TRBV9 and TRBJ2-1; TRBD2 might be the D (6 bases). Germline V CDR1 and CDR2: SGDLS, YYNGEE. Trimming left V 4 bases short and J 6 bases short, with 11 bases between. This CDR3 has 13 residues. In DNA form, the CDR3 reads TGTGCCAGCAGCCCGGGACTCTCCAATGAGCAGTTCTTC. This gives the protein CASSPGLSNEQFF.

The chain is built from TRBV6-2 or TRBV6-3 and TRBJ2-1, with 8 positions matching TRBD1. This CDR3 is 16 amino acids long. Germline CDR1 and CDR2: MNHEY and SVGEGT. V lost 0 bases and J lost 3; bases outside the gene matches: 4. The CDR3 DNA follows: TGTGCCAGCAGTTACTCGGGGGGACAGGTCTACAATGAGCAGTTCTTC. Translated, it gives CASSYSGGQVYNEQFF.

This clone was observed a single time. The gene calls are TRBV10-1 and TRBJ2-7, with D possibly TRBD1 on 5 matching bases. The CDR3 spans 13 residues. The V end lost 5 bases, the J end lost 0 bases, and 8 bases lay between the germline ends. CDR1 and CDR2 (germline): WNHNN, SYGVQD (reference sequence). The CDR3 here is CASSQGPSYEQYF. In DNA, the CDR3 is TGCGCCAGCAGTCAGGGTCCCTCCTACGAGCAGTACTTC.

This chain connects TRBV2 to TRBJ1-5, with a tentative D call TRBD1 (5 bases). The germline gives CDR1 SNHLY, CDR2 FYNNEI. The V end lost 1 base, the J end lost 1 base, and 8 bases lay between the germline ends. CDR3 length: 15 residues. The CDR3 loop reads CASSEGDWSNQPQHF. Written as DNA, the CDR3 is TGTGCCAGCAGTGAAGGGGACTGGAGCAATCAGCCCCAGCATTTT.

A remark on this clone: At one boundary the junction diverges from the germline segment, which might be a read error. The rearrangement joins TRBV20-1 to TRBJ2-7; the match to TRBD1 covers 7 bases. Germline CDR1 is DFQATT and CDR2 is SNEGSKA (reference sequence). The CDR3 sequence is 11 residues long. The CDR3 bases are TGCAGTGCTAGAGATGAGGGGGCCCCCAGCTTC. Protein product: CSARDEGAPSF.

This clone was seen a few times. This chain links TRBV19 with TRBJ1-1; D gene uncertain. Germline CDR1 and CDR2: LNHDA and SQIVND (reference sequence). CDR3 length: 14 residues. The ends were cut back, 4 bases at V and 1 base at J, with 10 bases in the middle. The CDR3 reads CASSKQSANTEAFF. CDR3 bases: TGTGCCAGTAGTAAACAGAGTGCGAACACTGAAGCTTTCTTT.

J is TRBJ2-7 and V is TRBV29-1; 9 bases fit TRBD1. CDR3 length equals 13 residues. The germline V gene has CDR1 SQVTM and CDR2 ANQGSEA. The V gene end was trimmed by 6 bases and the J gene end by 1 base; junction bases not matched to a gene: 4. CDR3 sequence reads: CSVVTGGSYEQYF. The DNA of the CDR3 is TGCAGCGTGGTGACAGGGGGGTCCTACGAGCAGTACTTC.

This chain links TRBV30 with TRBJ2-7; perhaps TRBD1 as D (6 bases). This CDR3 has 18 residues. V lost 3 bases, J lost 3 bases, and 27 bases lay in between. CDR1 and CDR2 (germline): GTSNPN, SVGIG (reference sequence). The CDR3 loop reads CAWSGIYRDNGLHYEQYF. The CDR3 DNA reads TGTGCCTGGAGCGGAATTTATCGGGACAATGGATTACACTACGAGCAGTACTTC.

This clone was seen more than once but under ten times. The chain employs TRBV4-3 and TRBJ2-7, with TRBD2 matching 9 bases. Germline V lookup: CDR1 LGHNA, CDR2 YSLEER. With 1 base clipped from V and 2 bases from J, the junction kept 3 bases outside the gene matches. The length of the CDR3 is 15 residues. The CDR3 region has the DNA TGCGCCAGCAGCCAAGCTAGCGGGGACACCTACGAGCAGTACTTC. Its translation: CASSQASGDTYEQYF.

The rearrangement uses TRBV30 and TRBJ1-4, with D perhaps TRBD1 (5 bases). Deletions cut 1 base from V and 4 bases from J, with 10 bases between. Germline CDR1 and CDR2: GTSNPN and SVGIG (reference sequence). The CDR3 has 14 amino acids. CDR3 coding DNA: TGTGCCTGGAGTGCGGGACTGGTTAATGAAAAACTGTTTTTT. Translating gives CAWSAGLVNEKLFF.

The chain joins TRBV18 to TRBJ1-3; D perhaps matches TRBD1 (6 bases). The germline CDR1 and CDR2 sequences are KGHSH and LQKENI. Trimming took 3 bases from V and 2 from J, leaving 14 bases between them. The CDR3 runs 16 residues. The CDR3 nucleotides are TGTGCCAGCTCACCCGCCTCACAGGGAGCTGGAAACACCATATATTTT. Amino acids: CASSPASQGAGNTIYF. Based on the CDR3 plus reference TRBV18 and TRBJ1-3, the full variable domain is NAGVMQNPRHLVRRRGQEARLRCSPMKGHSHVYWYRQLPEEGLKFMVYLQKENIIDESGMPKERFSAEFPKEGPSILRIQQVVRGDSAAYFCASSPASQGAGNTIYFGEGSWLTVV.